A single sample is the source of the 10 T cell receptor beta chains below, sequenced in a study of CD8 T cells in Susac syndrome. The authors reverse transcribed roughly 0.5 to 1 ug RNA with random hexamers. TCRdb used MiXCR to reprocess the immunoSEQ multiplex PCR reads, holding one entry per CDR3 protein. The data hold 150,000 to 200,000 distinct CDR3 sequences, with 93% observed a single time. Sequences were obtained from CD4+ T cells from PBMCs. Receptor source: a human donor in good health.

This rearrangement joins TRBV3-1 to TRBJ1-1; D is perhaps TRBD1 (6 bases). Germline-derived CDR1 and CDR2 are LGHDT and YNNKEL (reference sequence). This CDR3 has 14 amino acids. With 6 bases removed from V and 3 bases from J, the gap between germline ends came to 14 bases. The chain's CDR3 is CASSQLGGDTEAFF. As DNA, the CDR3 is TGTGCCAGCAGTCAGCTAGGGGGGGACACTGAAGCTTTCTTT.

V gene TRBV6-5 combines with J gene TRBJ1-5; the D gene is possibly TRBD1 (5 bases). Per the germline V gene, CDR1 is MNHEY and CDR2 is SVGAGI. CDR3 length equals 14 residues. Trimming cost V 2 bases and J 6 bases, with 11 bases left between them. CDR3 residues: CASSYGGVGQPQHF. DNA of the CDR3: TGTGCCAGCAGTTACGGAGGGGTGGGTCAGCCCCAGCATTTT.

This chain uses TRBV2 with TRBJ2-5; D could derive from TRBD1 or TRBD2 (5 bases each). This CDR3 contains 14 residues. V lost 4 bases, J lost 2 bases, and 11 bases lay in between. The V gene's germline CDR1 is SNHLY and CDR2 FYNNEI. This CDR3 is CASSGDARQETQYF. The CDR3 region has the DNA TGTGCCAGCAGTGGGGACGCTCGACAAGAGACCCAGTACTTC.

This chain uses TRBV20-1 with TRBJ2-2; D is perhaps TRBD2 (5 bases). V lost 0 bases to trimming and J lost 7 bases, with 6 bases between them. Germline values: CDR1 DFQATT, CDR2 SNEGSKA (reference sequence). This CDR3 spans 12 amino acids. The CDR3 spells CSARDEGGELFF. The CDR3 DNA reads TGCAGTGCTAGAGATGAGGGCGGGGAGCTGTTTTTT.

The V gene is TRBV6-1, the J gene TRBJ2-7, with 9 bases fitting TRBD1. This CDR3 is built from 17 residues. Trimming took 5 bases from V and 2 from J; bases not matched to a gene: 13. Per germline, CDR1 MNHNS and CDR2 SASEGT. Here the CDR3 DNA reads TGTGCCAGCAGTACGGGACAGGGAGGGTTGGTTGCCTACGAGCAGTACTTC. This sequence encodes CASSTGQGGLVAYEQYF.

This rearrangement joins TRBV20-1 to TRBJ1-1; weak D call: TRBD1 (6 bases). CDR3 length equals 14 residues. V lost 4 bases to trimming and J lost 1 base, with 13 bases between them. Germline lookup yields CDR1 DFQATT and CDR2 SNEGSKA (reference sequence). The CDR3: CSATAPGENTEAFF. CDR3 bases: TGCAGTGCTACAGCCCCAGGGGAGAACACTGAAGCTTTCTTT.

DNA of the CDR3: TGTGCCAGCAGCCAAACTGCGGGGGGGATCACAGATACGCAGTATTTT. Translation: CASSQTAGGITDTQYF. The genes are TRBV3-1 and TRBJ2-3; 9 nucleotides line up with TRBD2. In germline, CDR1 is LGHDT, CDR2 YNNKEL (reference sequence). There are 16 residues in the CDR3. The junction had 5 bases not matched to a gene; V was cut back by 2 bases and J by 2 bases.

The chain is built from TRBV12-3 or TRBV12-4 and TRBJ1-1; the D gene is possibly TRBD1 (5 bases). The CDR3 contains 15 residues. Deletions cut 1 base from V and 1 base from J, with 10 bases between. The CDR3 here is CASSLDSGGNTEAFF. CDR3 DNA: TGTGCCAGCAGTTTAGATTCCGGGGGGAACACTGAAGCTTTCTTT.

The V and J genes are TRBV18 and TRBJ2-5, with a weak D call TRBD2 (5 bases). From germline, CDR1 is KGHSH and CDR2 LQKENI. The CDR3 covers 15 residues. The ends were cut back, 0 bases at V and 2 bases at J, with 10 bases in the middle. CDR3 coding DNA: TGTGCCAGCTCACCACCTTCCGGGGAGCAAGAGACCCAGTACTTC. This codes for CASSPPSGEQETQYF.

This CDR3 reads CASSGQGAGNQPQHF. In nucleotides, the CDR3 is TGTGCCAGCAGTGGACAGGGGGCCGGCAATCAGCCCCAGCATTTT. V and J are TRBV2 and TRBJ1-5; TRBD1 matches at 10 bases. The V and J ends lost 4 bases and 2 bases, in that order; junction bases with no gene match: 2. The CDR3 sequence is 15 residues long. The V gene's germline CDR1 is SNHLY and CDR2 FYNNEI.